This T cell receptor (beta chain) was documented in a study of blood T cell repertoires in COVID-19. Germline CDR1 is KGHSH and CDR2 is LQKENI. Losses at the gene ends were 1 base for V and 4 bases for J; bases not matched to a gene: 4. CDR3 size: 15 residues. TCRdb keeps only in-frame clones here, not all; method: immunoSEQ multiplex PCR. This table holds 200,000 to 300,000 clones, around 89% found once. Input material: peripheral blood. The chain combines TRBV18 with TRBJ2-1, with 7 bases matching TRBD1. The origin of this receptor is a man between 60 and 75 years old who had recovered from COVID-19. CDR3 in amino acids: CASSPQDRVYNEQFF. DNA for the CDR3: TGTGCCAGCTCACCACAAGACAGGGTATACAATGAGCAGTTCTTC.